The 15 T cell receptor beta chains given below trace back to one sample, sequenced in a study of shared clonotypes between healthy human individuals. Clones were sequenced by immunoSEQ multiplex PCR, and TCRdb holds only the in-frame ones, with some missing. The sample lists 2 million to 2.5 million clones; over 85% were seen once. Input material: naive CD4+ T cells from PBMCs. This sample's subset: CD45RA+ positively selected. These receptors came from a young man in good health. Some clones in this sample may be carry-over from other donors' samples.

This sequence joins TRBV11-1 and TRBJ1-1; 9 bases align to TRBD1. V lost 4 bases to trimming and J lost 5 bases; unmatched junction nucleotides: 5. This CDR3 has 14 residues. Germline CDR1 SGHAT, CDR2 FQDESV (reference sequence). CDR3 loop: CASSSSTGGTEAFF. DNA for the CDR3: TGTGCCAGCAGCTCCTCGACAGGGGGGACTGAAGCTTTCTTT. Full variable domain (rest looked up from reference TRBV11-1 and TRBJ1-1): EAEVAQSPRYKITEKSQAVAFWCDPISGHATLYWYRQILGQGPELLVQFQDESVVDDSQLPKDRFSAERLKGVDSTLKIQPAELGDSAMYLCASSSSTGGTEAFFGQGTRLTVV.

This clone was seen just once. This rearrangement joins TRBV4-2 to TRBJ2-3; 11 bases fit TRBD1. The CDR3 contains 15 residues. Germline CDR1 and CDR2: LGHNA and YNFKEQ. V was clipped by 1 base and J by 6 bases; unmatched bases: 3. CDR3 sequence: CASSQGGTGGDTQYF. The CDR3 DNA reads TGTGCCAGCAGCCAAGGAGGGACAGGGGGGGATACGCAGTATTTT.

Note on this clone: The same CDR3 is also encoded by other DNA sequences in this sample. CDR3 region: CASSEAETQYF. The CDR3 DNA follows: TGTGCCAGCAGTGAAGCGGAGACCCAGTACTTC. The chain links TRBV2 to TRBJ2-5; D uncertain. The CDR3 extends over 11 amino acids. Per germline, CDR1 SNHLY and CDR2 FYNNEI. Trimming removed 0 bases from V and 5 bases from J, with 1 base in between.

The chain couples TRBV10-1 to TRBJ2-7; 7 positions agree with TRBD1. Trimming cost V 3 bases and J 1 base; bases outside gene matches: 9. The CDR3 contains 16 residues. Germline values: CDR1 WNHNN, CDR2 SYGVQD (reference sequence). For the CDR3, the DNA is TGCGCCAGCAGTGATCACGACAGGGAAGGGTCCTACGAGCAGTACTTC. Protein sequence: CASSDHDREGSYEQYF.

This sequence joins TRBV2 and TRBJ2-7; TRBD1 matches at 8 bases. This CDR3 comprises 15 residues. The ends lost 6 bases at V and 2 bases at J; junction bases unmatched: 9. Germline lookup yields CDR1 SNHLY and CDR2 FYNNEI. CDR3 region: CASRERQGITYEQYF. The CDR3 DNA is TGTGCCAGCAGGGAAAGACAGGGGATAACCTACGAGCAGTACTTC. Based on the CDR3 plus reference TRBV2 and TRBJ2-7, the full variable domain is EPEVTQTPSHQVTQMGQEVILRCVPISNHLYFYWYRQILGQKVEFLVSFYNNEISEKSEIFDDQFSVERPDGSNFTLKIRSTKLEDSAMYFCASRERQGITYEQYFGPGTRLTVT.

This chain connects TRBV6-6 to TRBJ1-1, with D uncertain. V was clipped by 6 bases and J by 0 bases, with 2 bases between them. The V gene's germline CDR1 is MNHNY and CDR2 SVGAGI (reference sequence). This CDR3 has 11 amino acids. The CDR3 DNA is TGTGCCAGCAGGGTGAACACTGAAGCTTTCTTT. Translating it yields CASRVNTEAFF.

The chain employs TRBV28 and TRBJ2-7, with D unclear. In germline, CDR1 is MDHEN, CDR2 SYDVKM. The CDR3 spans 13 residues. Trimming removed 7 bases from V and 3 bases from J, with 13 bases in between. The CDR3 loop reads CASTVGLSYEQYF. Here the CDR3 DNA reads TGTGCCAGCACTGTGGGGTTAAGCTACGAGCAGTACTTC.

This clone is a singleton in its sample. The genes are TRBV19 and TRBJ2-3; D may be TRBD1 or TRBD2 (5 bases each). The germline CDR1 and CDR2 sequences are LNHDA and SQIVND (reference sequence). The CDR3 is 15 amino acids. The V and J ends lost 5 bases and 6 bases respectively, with 18 bases between them. Written as DNA, the CDR3 is TGTGCCAGTAGTTTTGGGGGAAACTTCTGGGATACGCAGTATTTT. As protein: CASSFGGNFWDTQYF.

CDR3 DNA: TGTGCCAGCAGTGCACTAGCGGGACGGTTCGGGGAGCTGTTTTTT. It yields the protein CASSALAGRFGELFF. V is TRBV6-5 and J is TRBJ2-2, with 10 bases fitting TRBD2. CDR1 MNHEY and CDR2 SVGAGI come from the germline V gene. Unmatched junction bases numbered 7, after V lost 5 bases and J lost 7 bases. The CDR3 sequence is 15 residues long.

J is TRBJ2-3 and V is TRBV10-3; 7 nucleotides agree with TRBD2. V lost 5 bases and J lost 4; bases outside the gene matches: 12. There are 16 residues in the CDR3. CDR1 and CDR2 (germline): ENHRY, SYGVKD. CDR3 in DNA: TGTGCCATCAGTAAACCGGGACTACTAACGGCAGATACGCAGTATTTT. Protein: CAISKPGLLTADTQYF.

The chain recombines TRBV28 with TRBJ2-1; possible D gene TRBD1, 5 bases. In germline, CDR1 is MDHEN, CDR2 SYDVKM. This CDR3 has 14 residues. The ends were cut back, 6 bases at V and 3 bases at J, with 12 bases in the middle. CDR3 bases: TGTGCCAGCAGACGGACCGACAGCTACAATGAGCAGTTCTTC. Its protein is CASRRTDSYNEQFF.

V gene TRBV6-6 combines with J gene TRBJ1-1, with D hard to call. CDR1 and CDR2 (germline): MNHNY, SVGAGI (reference sequence). This CDR3 region has 14 residues. Trimming shortened V by 2 bases and J by 6 bases, and 13 bases separated the two germline ends. CDR3 in DNA: TGTGCCAGCAGTTACATCCAGCCGATCGCTGAAGCTTTCTTT. Translation gives CASSYIQPIAEAFF.

This sequence joins TRBV5-1 and TRBJ2-1, with TRBD2 identical over 11 bases. Per germline, CDR1 SGHRS and CDR2 YFSETQ. This CDR3 spans 14 amino acids. V shed 4 bases and J 10 bases; nucleotides not matched to a gene: 7. The CDR3 here is CASSKTSGISEQFF. The CDR3 bases are TGCGCCAGCAGCAAGACTAGCGGGATTAGCGAGCAGTTCTTC.

This clone was observed a handful of times. V usage is TRBV15 and J usage is TRBJ1-2; D is uncertain. The CDR3 spans 13 residues. Trimming removed 1 base at V and 4 bases at J, with 7 bases between. Germline V gene sequence: CDR1 LNHNV, CDR2 YYDKDF (reference sequence). The CDR3 loop is CATSRVGGYGYTF. The CDR3 DNA sequence: TGTGCCACCAGCAGAGTTGGAGGCTATGGCTACACCTTC.

V is TRBV18 and J is TRBJ2-5; D is tentatively TRBD1 or TRBD2 (5 bases each). This CDR3 has 15 residues. V gave up 4 bases and J gave up 2 bases, with 14 bases separating them. Germline V lookup: CDR1 KGHSH, CDR2 LQKENI. In DNA form, the CDR3 reads TGTGCCAGCTCACTGACCATGGGGGATCAAGAGACCCAGTACTTC. This codes for CASSLTMGDQETQYF.